The present TCR beta chain was sequenced within a study of siplizumab effects on memory and regulatory T cells. Clones were read by immunoSEQ multiplex PCR, and TCRdb kept only the in-frame ones, dropping some. The sample includes 100,000 or so clones, 93% of them seen just once. Details on this clone: The antigen remains unidentified.

General study findings and limits: The study did not confirm that proliferating Tregs from siplizumab cultures were suppressive. The mean Treg-derived percentage of mappable alloreactive CD4+ clones was approximately 69% with siplizumab compared with approximately 28% in controls. No more than a minor fraction of alloreactive clones could be traced back to unstimulated subsets.

CDR3 length equals 18 residues. With V trimmed by 1 base and J by 6 bases, 12 bases remained unmatched. The germline V gene has CDR1 LNHNV and CDR2 YYDKDF (reference sequence). The chain joins TRBV15 to TRBJ1-2, with TRBD1 matching 12 bases. Material for sequencing was CD4+ T cells sorted from blood. This clonotype originated in a human donor in good health. The CDR3 sequence is CATSRVGVGTGGGNGYTF. CDR3 sequence (DNA): TGTGCCACCAGCAGAGTCGGTGTCGGGACAGGGGGCGGCAATGGCTACACCTTC.